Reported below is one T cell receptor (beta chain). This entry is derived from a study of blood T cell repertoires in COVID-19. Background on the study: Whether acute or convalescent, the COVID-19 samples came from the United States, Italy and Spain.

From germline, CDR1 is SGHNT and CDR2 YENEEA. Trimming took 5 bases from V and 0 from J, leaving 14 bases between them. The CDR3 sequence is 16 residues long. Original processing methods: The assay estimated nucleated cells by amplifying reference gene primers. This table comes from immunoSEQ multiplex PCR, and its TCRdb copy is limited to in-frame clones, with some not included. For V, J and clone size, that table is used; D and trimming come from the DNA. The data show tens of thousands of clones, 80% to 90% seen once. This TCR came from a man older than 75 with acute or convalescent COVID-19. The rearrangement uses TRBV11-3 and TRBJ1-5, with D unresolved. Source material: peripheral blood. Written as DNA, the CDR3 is TGTGCCAGCAGCCTGCGGAGGACGGATAGCAATCAGCCCCAGCATTTT. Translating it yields CASSLRRTDSNQPQHF.